The 24 T cell receptor beta chains reported below all come from one sample, sequenced in a study. Via MiXCR, TCRdb re-called the RT-PCR reads, giving one row per CDR3 protein. This table has about 680,000 distinct CDR3 sequences, 12% to 15% appearing once. The sequenced material came from memory CD4+ T cells from blood. These receptors all come from a female donor in good health, serving as a healthy control.

This clonotype was recorded many times. DNA for the CDR3: TGTGCCAGCAGCCAGAGGACAGGGGGAGAGCTGTACTCCTACAATGAGCAGTTCTTC. This sequence encodes CASSQRTGGELYSYNEQFF. This chain uses TRBV4-2 with TRBJ2-1, with 10 bases that match TRBD1. This CDR3 region has 19 residues. Germline-derived CDR1 and CDR2 are LGHNA and YNFKEQ. Trimming cost V 3 bases and J 0 bases; bases outside gene matches: 11.

V is TRBV20-1 and J is TRBJ2-5; 7 bases align to TRBD1. The CDR3 has 13 amino acids. CDR1 is DFQATT, CDR2 SNEGSKA, per germline (reference sequence). V dropped 6 bases and J dropped 5; count of bases not matched to a gene: 9. DNA for the CDR3: TGCAGTGCCAAAGCGACAGGGCGGGAGACCCAGTACTTC. Encoded protein: CSAKATGRETQYF.

This clonotype was counted many times. This chain uses TRBV6-5 with TRBJ2-7, with no clear D. V dropped 0 bases and J dropped 4 bases, with 16 bases sitting between them. The germline V gene encodes CDR1 MNHEY and CDR2 SVGAGI. The CDR3 length is 16 residues. The CDR3 loop reads CASSYSRWSSPYEQYF. The CDR3 bases are TGTGCCAGCAGTTACTCTAGGTGGTCTTCCCCGTACGAGCAGTACTTC.

Ten or more counts support this clonotype. The chain carries TRBV18 and TRBJ2-2, with D unclear. V gave up 0 bases and J gave up 4 bases, with 6 bases separating them. This CDR3 comprises 14 residues. In germline, CDR1 is KGHSH, CDR2 LQKENI. CDR3 DNA sequence: TGTGCCAGCTCACCACCGTCGCTCACCGGGGAGCTGTTTTTT. It yields the protein CASSPPSLTGELFF.

This clonotype showed up just a few times. The genes are TRBV27 and TRBJ1-2; D unresolved. Deletions cut 3 bases from V and 4 bases from J, with 9 bases between. This CDR3 is built from 13 residues. The germline gives CDR1 MNHEY, CDR2 SMNVEV (reference sequence). CDR3 region: CASSFPGAYGYTF. DNA for the CDR3: TGTGCCAGCAGTTTTCCGGGCGCCTATGGCTACACCTTC.

This clonotype was recorded a few times. The rearrangement links TRBV9 to TRBJ2-1; maybe TRBD2 (6 bases). The CDR3 is made up of 16 amino acids. V was trimmed by 4 bases and J by 4 bases, leaving 18 bases between them. CDR1 is SGDLS, CDR2 YYNGEE, per germline. CDR3 in DNA: TGTGCCAGCAGCCCCCGGGGGAATGGGCTTTACAATGAGCAGTTCTTC. As protein: CASSPRGNGLYNEQFF.

This clonotype was recorded a few times. This chain uses TRBV7-6 with TRBJ2-7, with 8 bases fitting TRBD2. Germline CDR1 reads SGHVS; CDR2 reads FNYEAQ. V was pared by 1 base and J by 7 bases, with 3 bases of the junction left unmatched. This CDR3 spans 13 amino acids. This CDR3 reads CASSLEREREQYF. The CDR3 coding sequence is TGTGCCAGCAGCTTAGAGCGGGAGAGAGAGCAGTACTTC.

This clonotype was detected a few times. The chain joins TRBV2 to TRBJ2-5; 9 positions agree with TRBD2. This CDR3 comprises 15 residues. V was clipped by 1 base and J by 6 bases; unmatched bases: 6. The germline gives CDR1 SNHLY, CDR2 FYNNEI. CDR3 sequence reads: CASSEVSGSLQTQYF. For the CDR3, the DNA is TGTGCCAGCAGTGAAGTTAGCGGGAGTTTACAGACCCAGTACTTC.

In this sample, this clonotype turned up many times. V and J are TRBV5-1 and TRBJ2-2, with 8 bases aligning to TRBD2. The CDR3 has 17 amino acids. Germline V gives CDR1 SGHRS, CDR2 YFSETQ. Unmatched junction bases numbered 8, after V lost 0 bases and J lost 4 bases. In DNA, the CDR3 is TGCGCCAGCAGCTTGGCCCCAGCGGGAGAAGGCACCGGGGAGCTGTTTTTT. It specifies CASSLAPAGEGTGELFF.

The V and J genes are TRBV5-5 and TRBJ1-5, with 7 bases aligning to TRBD1. V shed 6 bases, J shed 0 bases, and the junction held 6 bases outside the gene matches. The CDR3 runs to 15 residues. Germline lookup yields CDR1 SGHKS and CDR2 YYEKEE (reference sequence). The DNA of the CDR3 is TGTGCCAGCACACGGGACAGCAATAGCAATCAGCCCCAGCATTTT. The encoded protein is CASTRDSNSNQPQHF.

CDR3 region: CASSLAGTGGAMNEQYF. The CDR3 DNA reads as TGCGCCAGCAGTCTGGCCGGGACAGGGGGCGCGATGAACGAGCAGTACTTC. This chain uses TRBV5-1 with TRBJ2-7, with 12 bases fitting TRBD1. The CDR3 sequence is 17 residues long. Germline CDR1 SGHRS, CDR2 YFSETQ. With 5 bases clipped from V and 5 bases from J, the junction kept 14 bases outside the gene matches.

At least ten counts were recorded for this clonotype. The V call is TRBV10-3, the J call TRBJ2-2; D gene unclear. Deletions cut 6 bases from V and 0 bases from J, with 8 bases between. This CDR3 has 14 amino acids. Germline CDR1 and CDR2: ENHRY and SYGVKD. The CDR3 loop reads CAIRDGANTGELFF. Written as DNA, the CDR3 is TGTGCCATCAGGGACGGCGCGAACACCGGGGAGCTGTTTTTT.

V usage is TRBV6-2 or TRBV6-3 and J usage is TRBJ1-2; D may be TRBD1 (5 bases). The CDR3 spans 16 residues. V lost 2 bases to trimming and J lost 5 bases, with 18 bases between them. Germline values: CDR1 MNHEY, CDR2 SVGEGT. The CDR3 region has the DNA TGTGCCAGCAGTTACCGCGGGACCGACTTAGGGTATGGCTACACCTTC. Translation: CASSYRGTDLGYGYTF.

This clonotype showed up just a few times. The chain joins TRBV24-1 to TRBJ1-2; 8 bases line up with TRBD1. V lost 3 bases to trimming and J lost 4 bases; unmatched junction nucleotides: 3. The CDR3 sequence is 14 residues long. Germline V CDR1 and CDR2: KGHDR, SFDVKD. This CDR3 is CATSDATGGYGYTF. In nucleotides, the CDR3 is TGTGCCACCAGTGATGCCACAGGGGGCTATGGCTACACCTTC.

Written as DNA, the CDR3 is TGCAGCGTACAACAGGGACGGACAGATACGCAGTATTTT. This translates into CSVQQGRTDTQYF. V gene TRBV29-1 combines with J gene TRBJ2-3; the D gene is possibly TRBD1 (6 bases). The CDR3 covers 13 residues. Trimming cost V 6 bases and J 3 bases, with 13 bases left between them. CDR1 and CDR2 from the germline V gene are SQVTM and ANQGSEA.

This clonotype came up many times. The chain couples TRBV20-1 to TRBJ1-1; no clear D gene. The germline V gene has CDR1 DFQATT and CDR2 SNEGSKA (reference sequence). V shed 6 bases and J shed 7 bases, with 12 bases lying between them. This CDR3 comprises 11 residues. In DNA, the CDR3 is TGCAGTGCCCTACCGACTGTTGAAGCTTTCTTT. Amino acid sequence: CSALPTVEAFF.

The chain is built from TRBV5-1 and TRBJ2-1; 11 bases align to TRBD2. The CDR3 loop spans 17 amino acids. Germline CDR1 and CDR2: SGHRS and YFSETQ. Unmatched junction bases numbered 13, after V lost 2 bases and J lost 9 bases. The CDR3 spells CASSLTETSGSRSEQFF. The CDR3 nucleotides are TGCGCCAGCAGCTTAACCGAAACTAGCGGGAGTAGAAGTGAGCAGTTCTTC.

A few counts support this clonotype. J is TRBJ2-5 and V is TRBV10-3, with TRBD2 identical over 10 bases. Losses at the gene ends were 10 bases for V and 5 bases for J; bases not matched to a gene: 10. The CDR3 covers 14 residues. The germline V gene encodes CDR1 ENHRY and CDR2 SYGVKD. This chain's CDR3 is CASSPGLAKETQYF. CDR3 in DNA: TGTGCCAGCTCACCGGGACTAGCGAAGGAGACCCAGTACTTC.

V gene TRBV4-1 combines with J gene TRBJ1-5; D gene unclear. Germline V gives CDR1 MGHRA, CDR2 YSYEKL. V was cut by 1 base and J by 5 bases, with 9 bases left in between. This CDR3 is built from 14 residues. CDR3 sequence reads: CASSQGPGDQPQHF. The DNA for the CDR3 is TGCGCCAGCAGCCAAGGCCCGGGAGATCAGCCCCAGCATTTT.

The sample holds many counts of this clonotype. The genes are TRBV6-5 and TRBJ1-3, with TRBD1 matching over 7 bases. CDR3 length: 14 residues. Germline loops: CDR1 MNHEY, CDR2 SVGAGI. V was clipped by 7 bases and J by 2 bases; unmatched bases: 5. The CDR3 loop reads CASTRGGPGNTIYF. The CDR3 nucleotides read TGTGCCAGCACCCGAGGGGGCCCTGGAAACACCATATATTTT.

In this sample, this clonotype turned up a few times. The V and J genes are TRBV7-9 and TRBJ2-7; no clear D. The CDR3 runs to 15 residues. The germline V gene encodes CDR1 SEHNR and CDR2 FQNEAQ (reference sequence). Trimming took 4 bases from V and 5 from J, leaving 18 bases between them. This chain's CDR3 is CASSYRVKETHEQYF. The CDR3 bases are TGTGCCAGCAGCTATCGGGTCAAAGAAACTCACGAGCAGTACTTC.

This clonotype was seen more than once but under ten times. The CDR3 DNA reads TGTGCCATCAAGGGGGAAACTGGGGCCAACGTCCTGACTTTC. This gives the protein CAIKGETGANVLTF. V usage is TRBV10-3 and J usage is TRBJ2-6, with D maybe TRBD1 (6 bases). Germline lookup yields CDR1 ENHRY and CDR2 SYGVKD. The V end lost 7 bases, the J end lost 2 bases, and 9 bases lay between the germline ends. The CDR3 runs 14 residues.

This clonotype has just a few counts. J is TRBJ1-2 and V is TRBV5-8; D is undetermined. V was clipped by 0 bases and J by 7 bases, with 13 bases between them. This CDR3 is 14 amino acids long. Germline values: CDR1 SGHTS, CDR2 YDEGEE. This CDR3 is CASSLAFGMRGYTF. CDR3 DNA: TGTGCCAGCAGCTTGGCCTTCGGGATGCGTGGCTACACCTTC.

This chain joins TRBV20-1 and TRBJ1-6; no firm D call. The CDR3 totals 14 residues. Germline values: CDR1 DFQATT, CDR2 SNEGSKA (reference sequence). V was clipped by 0 bases and J by 10 bases, with 13 bases between them. The CDR3 region has the DNA TGCAGTGCTAGAGATGCCGGGGAGGCCTCACCCCTCCACTTT. Its translation is CSARDAGEASPLHF.